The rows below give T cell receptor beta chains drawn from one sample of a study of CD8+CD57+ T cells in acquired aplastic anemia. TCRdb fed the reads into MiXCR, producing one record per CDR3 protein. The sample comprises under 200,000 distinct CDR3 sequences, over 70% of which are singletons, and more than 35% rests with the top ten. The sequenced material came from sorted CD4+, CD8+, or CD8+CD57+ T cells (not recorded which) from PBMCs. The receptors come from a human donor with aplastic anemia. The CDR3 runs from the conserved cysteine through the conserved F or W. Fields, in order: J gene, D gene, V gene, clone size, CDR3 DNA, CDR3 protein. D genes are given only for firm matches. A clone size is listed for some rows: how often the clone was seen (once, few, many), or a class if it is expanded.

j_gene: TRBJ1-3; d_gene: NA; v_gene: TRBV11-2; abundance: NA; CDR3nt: TGTGCCAGCAGCTCCTATAAGTCAAGCTCTGGAAACACCATATATTTT; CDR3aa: CASSSYKSSSGNTIYF
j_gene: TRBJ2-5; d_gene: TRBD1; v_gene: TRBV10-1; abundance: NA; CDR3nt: TGCGCCAGCAGTGAGGGACAGGGGGCCTCAGAGACCCAGTACTTC; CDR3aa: CASSEGQGASETQYF
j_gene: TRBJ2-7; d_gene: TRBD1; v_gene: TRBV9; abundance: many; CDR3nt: TGTGCCAGCAGCTTCGGACAGGGGATATCCTACGAGCAGTACTTC; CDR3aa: CASSFGQGISYEQYF
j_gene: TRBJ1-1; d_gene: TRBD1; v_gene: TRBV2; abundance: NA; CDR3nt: TGTGCCACCCAGTCCGGGGGACAGGTACTGAACACTGAAGCTTTCTTT; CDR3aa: CATQSGGQVLNTEAFF
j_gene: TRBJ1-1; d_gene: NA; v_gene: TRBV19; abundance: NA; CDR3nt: TGTGCCAGTAGTATCCAGGGAAGCACTGAAGCTTTCTTT; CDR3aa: CASSIQGSTEAFF
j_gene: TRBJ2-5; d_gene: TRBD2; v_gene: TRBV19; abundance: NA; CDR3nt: TGTGCCAGTAGTACTTGGACTAGCGGGAGCCTCCCACCTCAGTACTTC; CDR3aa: CASSTWTSGSLPPQYF
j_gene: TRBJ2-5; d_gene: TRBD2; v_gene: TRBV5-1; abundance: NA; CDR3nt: TGCGCCAGCACCTCCGGGACTAGCGGGGAGTTAGCGGACTTC; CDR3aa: CASTSGTSGELADF
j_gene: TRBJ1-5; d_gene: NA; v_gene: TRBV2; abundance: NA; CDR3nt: TGTGCCAGCATTACAGGGACGGAGCCCCAGCATTTT; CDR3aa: CASITGTEPQHF
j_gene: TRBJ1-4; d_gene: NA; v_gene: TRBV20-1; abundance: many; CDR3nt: TGCAGTGCTAGAGATCTTGCCGGCTCTGATGGAAAACTGTTTTTT; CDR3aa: CSARDLAGSDGKLFF
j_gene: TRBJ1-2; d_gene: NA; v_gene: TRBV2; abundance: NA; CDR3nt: TGTGCCAGCAGCGAAACGCCTGGGGAGTACTATGGCTACACCTTC; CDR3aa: CASSETPGEYYGYTF
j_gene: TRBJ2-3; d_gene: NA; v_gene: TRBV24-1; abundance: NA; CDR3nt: TGTGCCACCAGTGATTTGCCAGATACGCAGTATTTT; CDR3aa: CATSDLPDTQYF
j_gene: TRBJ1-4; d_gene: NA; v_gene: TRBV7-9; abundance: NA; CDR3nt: TGTGCCAGCAGCACCTTCGGGGGGGGAGAAAAACTGTTTTTT; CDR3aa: CASSTFGGGEKLFF
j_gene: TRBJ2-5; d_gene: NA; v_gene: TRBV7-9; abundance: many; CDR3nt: TGTGCCAGCAGCCCGGAAACGGGGGCCAGAGAGACCCAGTACTTC; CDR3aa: CASSPETGARETQYF
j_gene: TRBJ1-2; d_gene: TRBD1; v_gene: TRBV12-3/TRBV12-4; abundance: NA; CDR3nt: TGTGCCAGCAGGCGGGACAGCGTCTATGGCTACACCTTC; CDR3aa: CASRRDSVYGYTF
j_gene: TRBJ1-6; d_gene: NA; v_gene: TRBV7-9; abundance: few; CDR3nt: TGTGCCAGCAGCCTAGCATCGGGTTCTTGGTATAATTCACCCCTCCACTTT; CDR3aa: CASSLASGSWYNSPLHF
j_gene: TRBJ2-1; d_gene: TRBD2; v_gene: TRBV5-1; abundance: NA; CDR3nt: TGCGCTAGCAGCTTTAGCGGGGGGGCCCTCGACAATGAGCAGTTCTTC; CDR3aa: CASSFSGGALDNEQFF
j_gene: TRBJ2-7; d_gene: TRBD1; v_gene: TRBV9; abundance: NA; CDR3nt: TGTGCCACCAGTGATGACAGGGGGCTCGAGCAGTACTTC; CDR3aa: CATSDDRGLEQYF
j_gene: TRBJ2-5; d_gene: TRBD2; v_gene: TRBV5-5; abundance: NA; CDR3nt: TGTGCCAGCAGCTTGGGACTAGCGGGGTCCGAGACCCAGTACTTC; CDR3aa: CASSLGLAGSETQYF
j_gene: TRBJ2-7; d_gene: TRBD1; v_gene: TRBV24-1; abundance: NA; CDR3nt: TGTGCCACCAGTGACAGGGACAGGGGGCCCTACGAGCAGTACTTC; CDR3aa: CATSDRDRGPYEQYF
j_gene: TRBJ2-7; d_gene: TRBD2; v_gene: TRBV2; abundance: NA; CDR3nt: TGTGCCAGCGGGACTACCTACGAGCAGTACTTC; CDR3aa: CASGTTYEQYF
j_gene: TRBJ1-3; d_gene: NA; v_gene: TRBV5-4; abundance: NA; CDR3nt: TGTGCCAGCAGTACCCTGGCAGGGATCGGAAACACCATATATTTT; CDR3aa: CASSTLAGIGNTIYF
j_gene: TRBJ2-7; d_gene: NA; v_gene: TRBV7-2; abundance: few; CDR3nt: TGTGCCAGCAGCTTAATTGGCGGCCCCACCTACGAGCAGTACTTC; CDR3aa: CASSLIGGPTYEQYF
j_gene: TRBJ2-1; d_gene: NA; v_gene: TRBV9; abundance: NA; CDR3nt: TGTGCCAGCAGCGGAAGGGGTGAGCAGTTCTTC; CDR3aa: CASSGRGEQFF
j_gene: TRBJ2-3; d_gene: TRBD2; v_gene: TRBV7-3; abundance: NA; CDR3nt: TGTGCCAGCAGCCGGGGGGGACCTACAGATACGCAGTATTTT; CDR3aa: CASSRGGPTDTQYF
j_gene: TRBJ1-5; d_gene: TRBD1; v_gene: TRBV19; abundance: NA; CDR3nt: TGTGCCAGTAGTACCCTATACGCCACAGGGGAACAGCCCCAGCATTTT; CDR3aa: CASSTLYATGEQPQHF
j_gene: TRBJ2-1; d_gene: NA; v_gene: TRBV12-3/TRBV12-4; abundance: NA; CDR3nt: TGTGCCAGCAGTTTGACTGGCGGTGAGCAGTTCTTC; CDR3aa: CASSLTGGEQFF
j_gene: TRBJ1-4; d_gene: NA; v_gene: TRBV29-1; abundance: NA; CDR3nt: TGCAGCGTTGATCGGGGAGGAAAGGAAAAACTGTTTTTT; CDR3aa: CSVDRGGKEKLFF
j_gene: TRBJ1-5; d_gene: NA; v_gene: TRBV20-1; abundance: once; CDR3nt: TGCAGTGCTACAGAGGAGGCGCATCAGCCCCAGCATTTT; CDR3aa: CSATEEAHQPQHF
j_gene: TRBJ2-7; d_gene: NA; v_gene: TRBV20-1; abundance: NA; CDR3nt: TGCAGTGCTCACACAGGGAGGGAGCAGTACTTC; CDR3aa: CSAHTGREQYF
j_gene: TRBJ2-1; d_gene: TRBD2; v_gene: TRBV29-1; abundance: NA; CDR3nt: TGCAGCGTCCCTAGCGGGTTTTACAATGAGCAGTTCTTC; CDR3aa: CSVPSGFYNEQFF
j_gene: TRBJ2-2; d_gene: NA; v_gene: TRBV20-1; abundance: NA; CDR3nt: TGCAGTGTGATGACGGGAGTTGGTATCGGGGAGCTGTTTTTT; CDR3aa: CSVMTGVGIGELFF
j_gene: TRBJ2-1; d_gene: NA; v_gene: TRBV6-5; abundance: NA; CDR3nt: TGTGCCAGCAGTACAACAGGGAGGCAGTTCTTC; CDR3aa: CASSTTGRQFF
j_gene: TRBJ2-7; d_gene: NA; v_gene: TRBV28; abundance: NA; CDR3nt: TGTGCCAGCAGTTCCCCGACACTTTCCTACGAGCAGTACTTC; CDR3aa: CASSSPTLSYEQYF
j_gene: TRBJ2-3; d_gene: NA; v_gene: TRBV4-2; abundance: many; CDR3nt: TGTGCCAGCACCCCACGTAAGGGCGACACAGATACGCAGTATTTT; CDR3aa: CASTPRKGDTDTQYF
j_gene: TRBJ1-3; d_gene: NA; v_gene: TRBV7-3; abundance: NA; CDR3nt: TGTGCCAGCAGCTCGGAGGGTACAACTGGAAACACCATATATTTT; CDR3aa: CASSSEGTTGNTIYF
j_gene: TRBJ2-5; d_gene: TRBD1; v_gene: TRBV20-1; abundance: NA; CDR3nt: TGCAGTGCTAGTCCTGGACAGGGGGGCGAGACCCAGTACTTC; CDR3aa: CSASPGQGGETQYF
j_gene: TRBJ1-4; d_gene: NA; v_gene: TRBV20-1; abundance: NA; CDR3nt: TGCAGTGCCTCAGCCGTGGGGGAACCTAGGGGACTGTTTTTT; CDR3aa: CSASAVGEPRGLFF
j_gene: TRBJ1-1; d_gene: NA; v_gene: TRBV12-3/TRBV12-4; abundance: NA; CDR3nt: TGTGCCAGCAGTCTGAACCAGAACACTGAAGCTTTCTTT; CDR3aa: CASSLNQNTEAFF
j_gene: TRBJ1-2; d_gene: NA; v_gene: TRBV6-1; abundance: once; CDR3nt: TGTGCCAGCAGTGAATGGGGTGATCCGCTGTTTAACTATGGCTACACCTTC; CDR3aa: CASSEWGDPLFNYGYTF
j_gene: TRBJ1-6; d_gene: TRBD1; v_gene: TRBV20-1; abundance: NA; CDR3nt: TGCAGTGCTTATAACTCCCAGGGGGCTAGCTATAATTCACCCCTCCACTTT; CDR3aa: CSAYNSQGASYNSPLHF
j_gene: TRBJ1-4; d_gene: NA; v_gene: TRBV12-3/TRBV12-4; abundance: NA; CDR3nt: TGTGCCAGCAGTTCACCGAACCTATCGGAAAAACTGTTTTTT; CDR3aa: CASSSPNLSEKLFF
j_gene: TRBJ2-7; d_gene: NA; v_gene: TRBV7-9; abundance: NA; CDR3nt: TGTGCCAGCAGCTTAGTTAGAGACAGCCGCGAGCAGTACTTC; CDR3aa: CASSLVRDSREQYF
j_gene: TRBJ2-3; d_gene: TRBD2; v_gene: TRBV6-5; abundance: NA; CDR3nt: TGTGCCATCAGTCCAGCGGGAGTCACAGATACGCAGTATTTT; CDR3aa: CAISPAGVTDTQYF
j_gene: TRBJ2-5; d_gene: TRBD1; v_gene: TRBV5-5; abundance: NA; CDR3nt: TGTGCCAGCAGCTCGACTACAGGGGGCGGCCAAGAGACCCAGCACTTC; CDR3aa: CASSSTTGGGQETQHF